The source of this TCR beta chain is a study of cytomegalovirus exposure and HLA in healthy donors. The wider study: Earlier, 150 million to 200 million T cells were analyzed, and 117 million unique TCR beta sequences were found among them.

Donors in the study were healthy people who gave bone marrow. Overall study findings and caveats: Researchers reported in a later analysis that a missense DCLRE1C variant was tied to TCR beta V- and J-gene trimming.

PCR was performed using 60 Vbeta and 13 Jbeta primers. In the original analysis: The authors later counted tens of millions of unique TCR beta chains, 9.5 million to 11 million of them shared. Using immunoSEQ multiplex PCR, the repertoire was profiled, and TCRdb retains in-frame clones only, with some absent. The V and J calls and clone size come from that table; D and trimming were worked out from the DNA. The sample yields more than 150,000 clones, approximately 82% seen once. In regard to this clone: Antigen: not known.

Germline lookup yields CDR1 SGHAT and CDR2 FQNNGV. The CDR3 covers 14 residues. J gave up 4 bases and V 2 bases, and 4 bases lay outside the gene matches. The sequencing sample was made of PBMCs. The source is a girl aged 2 to 9 in good health and CMV-seropositive. This chain links TRBV11-2 with TRBJ2-7; 8 bases map to TRBD2. The CDR3 DNA reads as TGTGCCAGCAGCTTAAGGACTAGCACATACGAGCAGTACTTC. Amino acids: CASSLRTSTYEQYF.